This T cell receptor beta chain was sequenced in a study of blood T cell repertoires in COVID-19. In the study overall: Spain, Italy and the United States supplied samples that represented acute and convalescent COVID-19. Nucleic acid was either cDNA or gDNA, and it came from T cells, B-cell-depleted T cells, or PBMCs.

Trimming took off 5 bases at V and 0 bases at J, with 11 bases between the two ends. Per germline, CDR1 SQVTM and CDR2 ANQGSEA. This CDR3 is 14 amino acids long. Original processing notes: The authors estimated nucleated cell counts from reference gene primer amplification. Method: immunoSEQ multiplex PCR; TCRdb's copy keeps in-frame clones and lacks some. V and J calls and clone size are given by that table; D and trimming were obtained from the DNA. Among fewer than 700,000 clones, about 88% were seen once, and the ten largest hold less than 9%. V is TRBV29-1 and J is TRBJ1-3; D may be TRBD1 (5 bases). The sequenced sample was peripheral blood. The sequence was collected from a woman aged 45-59 years with COVID-19, enrolled during active disease. The CDR3 protein is CSVLVRASGNTIYF. The CDR3 coding sequence is TGCAGCGTTTTGGTCAGGGCCTCTGGAAACACCATATATTTT.